Listed below are T cell receptor beta chains from one sample, sequenced in a study of T-cell memory formation after mild COVID-19. TCRdb re-called the 5' RACE reads through MiXCR, storing one row per CDR3 protein. This sample has a few hundred thousand distinct CDR3 sequences, with about a sixth found just once. Specimen: PBMCs or a T cell subset sorted from them (not recorded which). The receptors shown here come from a man between 18 and 29 years old who had mild COVID-19 (a few samples of this study predate the infection). Cell type and time point are not known. CDR3s include the opening cysteine and the closing phenylalanine or tryptophan. A D gene is named only where the DNA matches it firmly. Not every row has a clone size; where given, it reads once, few, many or a size class.

clone_size j_call d_call cdr3_length v_call cdr3_aa cdr3_nt
- TRBJ2-2 - 16 TRBV7-9 CASSRQMWENTGELFF TGTGCCAGCAGCCGCCAAATGTGGGAGAACACCGGGGAGCTGTTTTTT
few TRBJ1-1 - 13 TRBV5-1 CASSLEAGIEAFF TGCGCCAGCAGCTTGGAGGCGGGAATTGAAGCTTTCTTT
many TRBJ2-3 - 22 TRBV20-1 CSASVGVGQRLVTDPSTDTQYF TGCAGTGCTTCCGTGGGGGTGGGCCAAAGACTAGTGACCGATCCTAGCACAGATACGCAGTATTTT
- TRBJ2-2 - 13 TRBV6-5 CASSRGITGELFF TGTGCCAGCAGTCGGGGGATCACCGGGGAGCTGTTTTTT
- TRBJ2-1 - 13 TRBV7-3 CASSSPGSHEQFF TGTGCCAGCAGCTCGCCCGGCTCCCATGAGCAGTTCTTC
- TRBJ2-4 - 16 TRBV7-6 CASSRWVPGAKNIQYF TGTGCCAGCAGCCGGTGGGTCCCCGGAGCCAAAAACATTCAGTACTTC
- TRBJ2-5 TRBD2 16 TRBV7-3 CASSPSLAGGKETQYF TGTGCCAGCAGTCCTTCACTAGCGGGGGGCAAGGAGACCCAGTACTTC
many TRBJ2-3 - 14 TRBV20-1 CSATDPRSTDTQYF TGCAGTGCAACTGATCCCCGGAGCACAGATACGCAGTATTTT
few TRBJ1-5 - 14 TRBV6-4 CASSEGPDNQPQHF TGTGCCAGCAGTGAGGGGCCCGACAATCAGCCCCAGCATTTT
- TRBJ1-5 - 15 TRBV5-1 CASSLQGSSNQPQHF TGCGCCAGCAGCTTACAGGGATCCAGCAATCAGCCCCAGCATTTT
few TRBJ1-2 - 12 TRBV6-2/TRBV6-3 CASSPGRYGYTF TGTGCCAGCAGTCCCGGACGGTATGGCTACACCTTC
many TRBJ2-6 - 18 TRBV9 CASSDPKGEISGANVLTF TGTGCCAGCAGCGATCCCAAGGGCGAGATCTCTGGGGCCAACGTCCTGACTTTC
- TRBJ2-5 TRBD2 17 TRBV4-1 CASSPRSGRGVEETQYF TGCGCCAGCAGCCCCAGGTCGGGGCGGGGGGTTGAGGAGACCCAGTACTTC
few TRBJ2-3 - 11 TRBV29-1 CSFAPADTQYF -
many TRBJ2-3 - 15 TRBV6-2/TRBV6-3 CASHVGSDTTDTQYF TGTGCCAGTCACGTGGGATCAGACACGACAGATACGCAGTATTTT
- TRBJ1-1 - 13 TRBV20-1 CSARDSETAEAFF TGCAGTGCTAGAGATTCAGAGACAGCCGAAGCTTTCTTT
- TRBJ1-2 - 22 TRBV3-1 CASSQEARPGRFEGRLYYGYTF TGTGCCAGCAGCCAAGAGGCACGACCCGGCAGGTTCGAGGGGCGTCTATACTATGGCTACACCTTC
many TRBJ2-5 - 15 TRBV7-3 CASSQTGPYGETQYF TGTGCCAGCAGCCAAACAGGACCGTACGGGGAGACCCAGTACTTC
few TRBJ2-5 - 15 TRBV7-8 CASSLDRGVGETQYF TGTGCCAGCAGCTTAGATCGCGGGGTGGGAGAGACCCAGTACTTC
- TRBJ2-1 TRBD2 16 TRBV7-2 CASSFRGSGVYNEQFF TGTGCCAGCAGCTTCCGGGGTAGCGGGGTTTACAATGAGCAGTTCTTC
few TRBJ1-1 TRBD1 12 TRBV5-8 CASSFGQGEAFF TGTGCCAGCAGCTTTGGACAGGGTGAAGCTTTCTTT
many TRBJ2-3 - 15 TRBV4-1 CASSPIQGPEDTQYF TGCGCCAGCAGCCCCATCCAGGGCCCCGAAGATACGCAGTATTTT
- TRBJ2-2 TRBD2 15 TRBV10-3 CAISDTSGGTGELFF TGTGCCATCAGTGATACTAGCGGGGGCACCGGGGAGCTGTTTTTT
few TRBJ2-2 TRBD2 13 TRBV6-2/TRBV6-3 CASSYTSAGELFF TGTGCCAGCAGTTACACTAGCGCCGGGGAGCTGTTTTTT
- TRBJ2-3 - 19 TRBV7-9 CASSQGEIRDTIYTDTQYF TGTGCCAGCAGCCAAGGCGAGATCAGGGACACTATTTACACAGATACGCAGTATTTT
many TRBJ2-7 - 14 TRBV3-1 CASSQVPASYEQYF TGTGCCAGCAGCCAAGTTCCGGCCTCCTACGAGCAGTACTTC
few TRBJ1-1 - 15 TRBV7-8 CASSQQLGGSTEAFF TGTGCCAGCAGCCAACAGCTAGGGGGGAGCACTGAAGCTTTCTTT
- TRBJ2-7 TRBD2 24 TRBV6-2/TRBV6-3 CASSPRSPAKKIASGGQSSYEQYF TGTGCCAGCAGCCCGCGGTCCCCCGCAAAAAAGATCGCTAGCGGGGGCCAAAGCTCCTACGAGCAGTACTTC
- TRBJ2-1 - 13 TRBV2 CASSEDRDNEQFF TGTGCCAGCAGTGAAGACAGGGACAATGAGCAGTTCTTC
few TRBJ2-1 - 13 TRBV28 CASRRGGQPRQFF TGTGCCAGCAGACGAGGGGGTCAACCCCGTCAGTTCTTC
few TRBJ1-1 - 20 TRBV12-3/TRBV12-4 CASTLNQGWLGQTRGTEAFF TGTGCCAGCACCCTGAACCAAGGCTGGCTTGGGCAGACTCGGGGCACTGAAGCTTTCTTT
- TRBJ2-1 - 15 TRBV12-3/TRBV12-4 CASSLRRGGRNEQFF TGTGCCAGCAGTTTACGCAGGGGGGGCCGTAATGAGCAGTTCTTC
few TRBJ2-7 TRBD2 17 TRBV4-1 CASSQLAGAVSSYEQYF TGCGCCAGCAGCCAGCTAGCGGGGGCCGTAAGCTCCTACGAGCAGTACTTC
few TRBJ2-7 TRBD1 14 TRBV4-1 CASSQTGVGIEQYF TGCGCCAGCAGCCAGACAGGGGTAGGGATCGAACAGTACTTC
- TRBJ2-2 - 14 TRBV7-2 CASQGQANTGELFF TGTGCCAGCCAGGGGCAGGCGAACACCGGGGAGCTGTTTTTT
few TRBJ1-1 - 14 TRBV29-1 CSVEEAGMNTEAFF TGCAGCGTTGAGGAGGCAGGGATGAACACTGAAGCTTTCTTT
- TRBJ2-1 TRBD2 14 TRBV20-1 CSSGSLAARNEQFF TGCAGTTCGGGGAGCCTAGCGGCCCGCAATGAGCAGTTCTTC
- TRBJ2-3 - 17 TRBV7-3 CASSPDSLGGGRDTQYF TGTGCCAGCAGCCCGGATAGTTTGGGGGGGGGCCGGGATACGCAGTATTTT
- TRBJ2-3 - 14 TRBV5-6 CASSLVGNTDTQYF TGTGCCAGCAGCTTGGTTGGTAACACAGATACGCAGTATTTT
- TRBJ2-3 TRBD2 17 TRBV7-6 CASSYGLAGAPTDTQYF TGTGCCAGCAGCTACGGACTAGCGGGGGCCCCCACAGATACGCAGTATTTT
few TRBJ1-4 - 15 TRBV6-5 CASSPFPWSGEKLFF TGTGCCAGCAGTCCATTCCCCTGGAGTGGAGAAAAACTGTTTTTT
few TRBJ1-2 - 13 TRBV7-2 CASSPGQPTGYTF TGTGCCAGCAGCCCTGGACAGCCAACGGGCTACACCTTC
- TRBJ2-7 TRBD2 16 TRBV5-1 CASRTSAGGSSYEQYF TGCGCCAGCAGAACCTCAGCGGGGGGCAGCTCCTACGAGCAGTACTTC
few TRBJ2-5 TRBD1 17 TRBV4-1 CASSQDPRQGPMQTQYF TGCGCCAGCAGCCAAGATCCACGACAGGGGCCTATGCAGACCCAGTACTTC
- TRBJ2-1 TRBD2 15 TRBV20-1 CSARDLGTRINEQFF TGCAGTGCTAGAGATCTGGGGACTAGAATCAATGAGCAGTTCTTC
many TRBJ2-3 - 15 TRBV6-5 CASRLGVTSTDTQYF TGTGCCAGCCGACTAGGGGTGACTAGCACAGATACGCAGTATTTT
few TRBJ2-5 TRBD2 16 TRBV7-6 CASSVWGGGAPETQYF TGTGCCAGCAGCGTGTGGGGCGGGGGGGCCCCTGAGACCCAGTACTTC
few TRBJ1-1 - 11 TRBV12-3/TRBV12-4 CASSPAGRAFF TGTGCCAGCAGTCCCGCGGGTAGAGCTTTCTTT
- TRBJ2-5 TRBD2 19 TRBV20-1 CSARDPSSSGVLGRETQYF TGCAGTGCTAGAGATCCGTCGTCTAGCGGGGTATTGGGCCGAGAGACCCAGTACTTC
- TRBJ2-3 - 13 TRBV3-1 CASSQGDKDTQYF TGTGCCAGCAGCCAGGGGGACAAGGATACGCAGTATTTT
many TRBJ2-7 - 14 TRBV11-2 CASSSGGPTYEQYF TGTGCCAGCAGCTCCGGGGGGCCAACCTACGAGCAGTACTTC
- TRBJ1-4 - 15 TRBV4-3 CASSQGGRKGEKLFF TGCGCCAGCAGCCAAGGAGGACGCAAAGGAGAAAAACTGTTTTTT
many TRBJ2-3 TRBD1 11 TRBV7-9 CASSGSGQKIF TGTGCCAGCAGCGGGTCGGGACAGAAGATCTTT
- TRBJ1-4 - 14 TRBV27 CASSRLGPNEKLFF TGTGCCAGCTCCAGGCTTGGGCCTAATGAAAAACTGTTTTTT
once TRBJ2-3 - 16 TRBV18 CASSLRWQDNTDTQYF TGTGCCAGCTCCCTACGATGGCAAGACAACACAGATACGCAGTATTTT
- TRBJ1-4 - 15 TRBV7-2 CASSLVGTGDEKLFF TGTGCCAGCAGCTTAGTGGGGACGGGCGATGAAAAACTGTTTTTT
few TRBJ1-1 - 14 TRBV5-1 CASSLAGSPIEAFF TGCGCCAGCAGCTTGGCCGGCAGTCCGATTGAAGCTTTCTTT